Following are 12 T cell receptor beta chains from one sample sequenced in a study of OX40 agonist ivuxolimab in advanced cancers. Clones were sequenced by immunoSEQ multiplex PCR, and TCRdb holds only the in-frame ones, with some missing. The sample shows under 80,000 clones, around 91% of them seen only once. The specimen was CD4+ or CD8+ T cells sorted from blood, collected in a trial of the OX40 agonist ivuxolimab. All receptors come from an adult with an advanced solid tumor such as melanoma, head and neck, liver or kidney cancer.

This chain links TRBV7-9 with TRBJ2-7; D is possibly TRBD1 or TRBD2 (5 bases each). V was shortened by 10 bases and J by 3 bases, with 16 bases between the two germline ends. Per germline, CDR1 SEHNR and CDR2 FQNEAQ (reference sequence). This CDR3 has 13 residues. The CDR3 region is CATRRGDDYEQYF. The CDR3, as DNA: TGTGCCACCCGACGGGGCGATGACTACGAGCAGTACTTC.

In its sample, this clone was seen once. The V call is TRBV27, the J call TRBJ1-1; no definite D call. The CDR3 runs to 13 residues. The V end was cut by 5 bases, the J end by 7 bases, with 14 bases between. Germline V gives CDR1 MNHEY, CDR2 SMNVEV (reference sequence). The CDR3 DNA sequence: TGTGCCAGCAGTCCGATAGACACTGATGAAGCTTTCTTT. Translated: CASSPIDTDEAFF.

The V and J genes are TRBV5-6 and TRBJ2-7, with D maybe TRBD2 (5 bases). Trimming took off 4 bases at V and 3 bases at J, with 17 bases between the two ends. Germline V CDR1 and CDR2: SGHDT, YYEEEE. The CDR3 has 15 residues. The CDR3 coding sequence is TGTGCCAGCAGCCAATCGGGCGAGGGTAACTACGAGCAGTACTTC. Amino acid sequence: CASSQSGEGNYEQYF.

The chain joins TRBV7-9 to TRBJ2-7; 9 nucleotides align to TRBD2. Germline-derived CDR1 and CDR2 are SEHNR and FQNEAQ (reference sequence). CDR3 size: 15 residues. The V and J ends lost 0 bases and 7 bases, in that order; junction bases with no gene match: 7. This CDR3 is CASSLALAGRFEQYF. CDR3 coding DNA: TGTGCCAGCAGCTTAGCGCTAGCGGGAAGGTTTGAGCAGTACTTC.

This chain links TRBV11-3 with TRBJ1-1; 9 bases are shared with TRBD1. The CDR3 consists of 15 residues. Germline-derived CDR1 and CDR2 are SGHNT and YENEEA. Germline trimming cut 5 bases from V and 4 bases from J; bases unmatched to any gene: 8. The CDR3 DNA reads as TGTGCCAGCAGCCCCAGGGGACAGGGCGTCACTGAAGCTTTCTTT. Translation: CASSPRGQGVTEAFF. Together with reference TRBV11-3 and TRBJ1-1, the CDR3 gives the full variable domain: EAGVVQSPRYKIIEKKQPVAFWCNPISGHNTLYWYLQNLGQGPELLIRYENEEAVDDSQLPKDRFSAERLKGVDSTLKIQPAELGDSAVYLCASSPRGQGVTEAFFGQGTRLTVV.

The chain uses TRBV5-8 and TRBJ1-4, with TRBD1 as a possible D gene (6 bases). The CDR3 covers 14 residues. Germline CDR1 SGHTS, CDR2 YDEGEE. V dropped 4 bases and J dropped 4 bases, with 11 bases sitting between them. CDR3 region: CASSPTGSNEKLFF. The CDR3 nucleotides are TGTGCCAGCAGCCCAACAGGGAGTAATGAAAAACTGTTTTTT. The full variable domain, its missing parts supplied by reference TRBV5-8 and TRBJ1-4, is EAGVTQSPTHLIKTRGQQATLRCSPISGHTSVYWYQQALGLGLQFLLWYDEGEERNRGNFPPRFSGRQFPNYSSELNVNALELEDSALYLCASSPTGSNEKLFFGSGTQLSVL.

This sequence joins TRBV2 and TRBJ2-2; no reliable D call. Germline values: CDR1 SNHLY, CDR2 FYNNEI. V shed 6 bases and J shed 3 bases, with 11 bases lying between them. This CDR3 region has 14 residues. This chain's CDR3 is CASSAQSYTGELFF. The CDR3 coding sequence is TGTGCCAGCAGCGCGCAATCCTACACCGGGGAGCTGTTTTTT.

This rearrangement joins TRBV15 to TRBJ1-4; TRBD1 might be the D (6 bases). V was clipped by 0 bases and J by 7 bases, with 15 bases between them. Germline lookup yields CDR1 LNHNV and CDR2 YYDKDF (reference sequence). CDR3 length: 16 residues. CDR3 DNA sequence: TGTGCCACCAGCAGAGATCATCTGGGGGCAAGTGAAAAACTGTTTTTT. It is translated as CATSRDHLGASEKLFF.

The chain has TRBV27 and TRBJ2-3; D not certain. V was shortened by 1 base and J by 0 bases, with 11 bases between the two germline ends. CDR3 length: 16 residues. Germline V gene data show CDR1 as MNHEY and CDR2 as SMNVEV (reference sequence). CDR3 residues: CASSLLGSLSTDTQYF. CDR3 DNA: TGTGCCAGCAGTTTATTGGGCTCCCTAAGCACAGATACGCAGTATTTT.

The rearrangement uses TRBV5-1 and TRBJ2-1; D unresolved. Trimming stripped 0 bases from V and 10 bases from J, with 8 bases between. CDR3 length: 12 amino acids. CDR1 SGHRS and CDR2 YFSETQ come from the germline V gene. DNA for the CDR3: TGCGCCAGCAGCTTGGCCACGGCAGAGCAGTTCTTC. Translated: CASSLATAEQFF.

The chain combines TRBV28 with TRBJ1-5, with D unclear. The CDR3 runs 14 residues. Trimming took off 7 bases at V and 1 base at J, with 11 bases between the two ends. Germline assignment: CDR1 MDHEN and CDR2 SYDVKM. This chain's CDR3 is CASNGKWSNQPQHF. The CDR3 nucleotides read TGTGCCAGCAACGGGAAATGGAGCAATCAGCCCCAGCATTTT.

This chain connects TRBV6-5 to TRBJ2-7; D perhaps matches TRBD2 (6 bases). This CDR3 contains 14 residues. V was pared by 5 bases and J by 2 bases, with 13 bases between. CDR1 is MNHEY, CDR2 SVGAGI, per germline. Here the CDR3 DNA reads TGTGCCAGCAGTCCCGCGGGAAATACCTACGAGCAGTACTTC. It encodes CASSPAGNTYEQYF.